The 21 T cell receptor beta chains below come from one sample, sequenced in a study of blood T cell repertoires in COVID-19 (dated by TCRdb to about 2020). Receptor libraries were prepared by the immunoSEQ multiplex PCR assay. As stored in TCRdb, this immuneACCESS dataset retains in-frame rearrangements with V and J assigned. A fraction of the clones does not appear; measured against another copy, unresolved V genes explain less than half of the discrepancy, and the remainder lacks a known reason. Across this sample there are about 140,000 clones, with approximately 90% seen only once. The top ten constitute approximately 3% of the sample. The sample was peripheral blood. These receptors all come from an older woman with active COVID-19.

This rearrangement joins TRBV3-1 (or the pseudogene TRBV3-2) to TRBJ2-1; 7 bases map to TRBD2. Germline V gene data show CDR1 as LGHDT and CDR2 as YNNKEL (reference sequence). CDR3 length: 17 residues. V dropped 0 bases and J dropped 4; count of bases not matched to a gene: 9. The CDR3 spells CASSQDRASGVYNEQFF. The CDR3 nucleotides read TGTGCCAGCAGCCAAGATCGAGCTAGCGGAGTTTACAATGAGCAGTTCTTC.

The chain is built from TRBV10-2 and TRBJ2-4; 9 nucleotides line up with TRBD2. CDR3 length: 14 residues. Per the germline V gene, CDR1 is WSHSY and CDR2 is SAAADI. With V trimmed by 9 bases and J by 1 base, 4 bases remained unmatched. DNA of the CDR3: TGCGCCAGTCTAAGCGGGAGGGCCAAAAACATTCAGTACTTC. Its protein is CASLSGRAKNIQYF.

This rearrangement joins TRBV9 to TRBJ2-1; tentative D call: TRBD2 (6 bases). The CDR3 contains 16 residues. With 0 bases removed from V and 4 bases from J, the gap between germline ends came to 14 bases. Germline V CDR1 and CDR2: SGDLS, YYNGEE. DNA of the CDR3: TGTGCCAGCAGCGTAGTCCCCAGGGACTTATACAATGAGCAGTTCTTC. The encoded protein is CASSVVPRDLYNEQFF.

The chain recombines TRBV19 with TRBJ2-7; perhaps TRBD1 as D (6 bases). Trimming removed 3 bases from V and 2 bases from J, with 14 bases in between. Germline values: CDR1 LNHDA, CDR2 SQIVND (reference sequence). The CDR3 is 15 residues long. This CDR3 is CASSMTPGQTYEQYF. The DNA for the CDR3 is TGTGCCAGTAGTATGACTCCCGGACAGACCTACGAGCAGTACTTC.

This clone has only one observation. The chain has TRBV7-9 and TRBJ1-2, with 7 positions matching TRBD1. This CDR3 is 16 amino acids long. Germline values: CDR1 SEHNR, CDR2 FQNEAQ (reference sequence). V shed 0 bases and J 4 bases; nucleotides not matched to a gene: 8. The CDR3 DNA follows: TGTGCCAGCAGCTTAGCTTTTGTACAGGGGACCTATGGCTACACCTTC. This sequence encodes CASSLAFVQGTYGYTF.

The chain links TRBV19 to TRBJ2-1; D not certain. The germline CDR1 and CDR2 sequences are LNHDA and SQIVND (reference sequence). The V and J ends lost 7 bases and 2 bases respectively, with 15 bases between them. The CDR3 totals 15 residues. The CDR3 loop reads CASKSLTVTYNEQFF. CDR3 bases: TGTGCCAGTAAATCATTAACTGTGACCTACAATGAGCAGTTCTTC. The whole variable domain, filled in from reference TRBV19 and TRBJ2-1, reads DGGITQSPKYLFRKEGQNVTLSCEQNLNHDAMYWYRQDPGQGLRLIYYSQIVNDFQKGDIAEGYSVSREKKESFPLTVTSAQKNPTAFYLCASKSLTVTYNEQFFGPGTRLTVL.

The V and J genes are TRBV27 and TRBJ2-2, with D possibly matching TRBD1 (5 bases). V lost 1 base, J lost 0 bases, and 9 bases lay in between. The CDR3 covers 16 residues. Germline values: CDR1 MNHEY, CDR2 SMNVEV (reference sequence). CDR3 coding DNA: TGTGCCAGCAGTTTATTGGGCAGGGCGAACACCGGGGAGCTGTTTTTT. Translated: CASSLLGRANTGELFF.

This clone was counted once. The CDR3 spells CASSPIQGEAFF. DNA for the CDR3: TGTGCCAGCTCACCCATACAGGGTGAAGCTTTCTTT. This rearrangement joins TRBV18 to TRBJ1-1, with a weak D call TRBD1 (6 bases). CDR1 is KGHSH, CDR2 LQKENI, per germline. This CDR3 spans 12 amino acids. V lost 3 bases and J lost 7, with 9 bases in between.

This clone occurred once. V and J are TRBV7-2 and TRBJ2-1; TRBD2 aligns across 7 bases. The CDR3 is made up of 16 amino acids. Per germline, CDR1 SGHTA and CDR2 FQGNSA. V lost 3 bases to trimming and J lost 9 bases; unmatched junction nucleotides: 14. The CDR3 coding sequence is TGTGCCAGCAGCTTGTTTCCGGGACTATCCTTAAGTGAGCAGTTCTTC. Its protein is CASSLFPGLSLSEQFF.

The chain couples TRBV6-1 to TRBJ2-7, with TRBD1 matching over 8 bases. Germline assignment: CDR1 MNHNS and CDR2 SASEGT. The V segment lost 3 bases and the J segment 4 bases; nucleotides outside the gene matches: 5. The length of the CDR3 is 14 residues. The CDR3 coding sequence is TGTGCCAGCAGTGAGGGCAGGGGGCATTACGAGCAGTACTTC. Protein: CASSEGRGHYEQYF.

V is TRBV11-2 and J is TRBJ2-7; D uncertain. This CDR3 has 16 residues. CDR1 SGHAT and CDR2 FQNNGV come from the germline V gene. V lost 5 bases, J lost 5 bases, and 22 bases lay in between. In DNA form, the CDR3 reads TGTGCCAGCAGCACCGCCCCAAGCACGGGTAAGAACGAGCAGTACTTC. Translated: CASSTAPSTGKNEQYF.

The rearrangement links TRBV28 to TRBJ2-5; 7 bases align to TRBD2. Trimming took 6 bases from V and 4 from J; bases not matched to a gene: 11. The V gene's germline CDR1 is MDHEN and CDR2 SYDVKM. CDR3 length equals 15 residues. For the CDR3, the DNA is TGTGCCAGCAGAGATCTAGCGGCCGGGGGAGAGACCCAGTACTTC. It translates to CASRDLAAGGETQYF.

V is TRBV30 and J is TRBJ2-2; D possibly corresponds to TRBD1 (6 bases). V dropped 5 bases and J dropped 4 bases, with 8 bases sitting between them. The length of the CDR3 is 12 residues. The germline CDR1 and CDR2 sequences are GTSNPN and SVGIG (reference sequence). This chain's CDR3 is CAWGQFTGELFF. The CDR3 DNA is TGTGCCTGGGGACAGTTCACCGGGGAGCTGTTTTTT.

V is TRBV6-5 and J is TRBJ2-5; no clear D gene. This CDR3 comprises 13 residues. Trimming pared 2 bases from V and 5 bases from J, leaving 9 bases between. In germline, CDR1 is MNHEY, CDR2 SVGAGI. The CDR3 reads CASSYVERETQYF. The CDR3 bases are TGTGCCAGCAGTTACGTGGAGAGGGAGACCCAGTACTTC.

The CDR3 loop reads CASSYRDRTLIFVMNTEAFF. In DNA, the CDR3 is TGTGCCAGCAGTTACCGGGACAGGACCTTGATCTTTGTCATGAACACTGAAGCTTTCTTT. The chain recombines TRBV28 with TRBJ1-1; 8 nucleotides line up with TRBD1. This CDR3 comprises 20 residues. Germline V lookup: CDR1 MDHEN, CDR2 SYDVKM. Trimming took 4 bases from V and 0 from J; bases not matched to a gene: 19.

This clone came up once. The junction departs from the called germline gene at one end, perhaps through a read error. The chain has TRBV2 and TRBJ2-3; 7 bases line up with TRBD2. The germline CDR1 and CDR2 sequences are SNHLY and FYNNEI. This CDR3 has 18 amino acids. The CDR3 sequence is CASREDYFTGRDTDTQYF. The CDR3 coding sequence is TGTGCCAGCAGGGAAGACTATTTTACGGGGAGGGACACAGATACGCAGTATTTT. The full variable domain, completed using reference TRBV2 and TRBJ2-3, is EPEVTQTPSHQVTQMGQEVILRCVPISNHLYFYWYRQILGQKVEFLVSFYNNEISEKSEIFDDQFSVERPDGSNFTLKIRSTKLEDSAMYFCASREDYFTGRDTDTQYFGPGTRLTVL.

Worth noting for this clone: Mismatch with germline at one junction end may stem from a read error. The chain combines TRBV3-1 (or the pseudogene TRBV3-2) with TRBJ1-1, with a tentative D call TRBD1 (5 bases). The CDR3 covers 10 residues. Germline V gives CDR1 LGHDT, CDR2 YNNKEL (reference sequence). CDR3 bases: TGCCCCAAAGGGGACACTGAAGCTTTCTTT. Its translation: CPKGDTEAFF.

The chain combines TRBV7-2 with TRBJ2-1; the D gene is possibly TRBD2 (5 bases). The CDR3 extends over 13 amino acids. Germline loops: CDR1 SGHTA, CDR2 FQGNSA. V lost 1 base and J lost 9, with 10 bases in between. CDR3 sequence reads: CASSLGGLGEQFF. The CDR3 DNA reads as TGTGCCAGCAGCTTAGGAGGGCTTGGTGAGCAGTTCTTC.

The count of this clone is one. The chain links TRBV7-9 to TRBJ2-7; possibly TRBD2 for D (6 bases). CDR1 SEHNR and CDR2 FQNEAQ come from the germline V gene (reference sequence). The CDR3 contains 12 residues. The V gene lost 3 bases and the J gene lost 4 bases, with 7 bases spanning the gap. Written as DNA, the CDR3 is TGTGCCAGCAGCTTCGCGGGATACGAGCAGTACTTC. Translating it yields CASSFAGYEQYF.

The chain uses TRBV6-5 and TRBJ2-3, with a weak D call TRBD1 (5 bases). Trimming pared 6 bases from V and 7 bases from J, leaving 11 bases between. Germline V gene sequence: CDR1 MNHEY, CDR2 SVGAGI. The CDR3 covers 12 residues. The CDR3 DNA reads as TGTGCCAGCAGCGACAGAACTAATACGCAGTATTTT. It yields the protein CASSDRTNTQYF.

The sample holds a few counts of this clone. The rearrangement joins TRBV27 to TRBJ1-1; D not resolved. This CDR3 is 17 amino acids long. Germline V gene data show CDR1 as MNHEY and CDR2 as SMNVEV (reference sequence). V was trimmed by 4 bases and J by 4 bases, leaving 22 bases between them. CDR3 amino acids: CASSSLLSAVGSTEAFF. The DNA for the CDR3 is TGTGCCAGCAGTTCTCTGTTGAGTGCGGTGGGGAGCACTGAAGCTTTCTTT.